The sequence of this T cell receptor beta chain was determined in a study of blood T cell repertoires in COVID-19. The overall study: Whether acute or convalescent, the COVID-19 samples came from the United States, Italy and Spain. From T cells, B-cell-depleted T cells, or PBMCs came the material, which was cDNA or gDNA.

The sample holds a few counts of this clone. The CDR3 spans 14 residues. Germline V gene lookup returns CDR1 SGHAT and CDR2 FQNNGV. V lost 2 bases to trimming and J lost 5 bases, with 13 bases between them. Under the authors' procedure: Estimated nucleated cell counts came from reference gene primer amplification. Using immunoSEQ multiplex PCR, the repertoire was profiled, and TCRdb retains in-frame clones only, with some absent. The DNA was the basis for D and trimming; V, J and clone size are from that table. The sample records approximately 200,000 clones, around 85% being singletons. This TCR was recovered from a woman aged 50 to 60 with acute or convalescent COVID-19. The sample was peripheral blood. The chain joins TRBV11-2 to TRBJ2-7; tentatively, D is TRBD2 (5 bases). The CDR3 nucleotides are TGTGCCAGCAGCTTATACGGGAATCCGAACGAGCAGTACTTC. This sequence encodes CASSLYGNPNEQYF.